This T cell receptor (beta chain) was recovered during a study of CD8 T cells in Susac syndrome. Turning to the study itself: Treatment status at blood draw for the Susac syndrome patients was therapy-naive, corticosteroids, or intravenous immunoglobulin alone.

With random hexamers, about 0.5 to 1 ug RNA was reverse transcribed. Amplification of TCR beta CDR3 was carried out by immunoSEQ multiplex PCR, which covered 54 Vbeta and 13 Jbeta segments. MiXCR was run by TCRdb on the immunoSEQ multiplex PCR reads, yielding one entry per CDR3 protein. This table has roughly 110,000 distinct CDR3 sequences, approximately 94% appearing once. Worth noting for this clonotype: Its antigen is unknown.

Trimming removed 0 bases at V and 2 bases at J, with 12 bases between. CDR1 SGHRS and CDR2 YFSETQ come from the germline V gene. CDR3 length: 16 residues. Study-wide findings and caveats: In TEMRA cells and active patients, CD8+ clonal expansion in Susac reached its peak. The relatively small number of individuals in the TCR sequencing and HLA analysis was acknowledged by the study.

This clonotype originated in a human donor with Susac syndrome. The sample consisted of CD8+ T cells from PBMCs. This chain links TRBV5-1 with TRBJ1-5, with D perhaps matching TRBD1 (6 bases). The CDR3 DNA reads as TGCGCCAGCAGCTTGGCCGGCAGGGGTGGCAATCAGCCCCAGCATTTT. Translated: CASSLAGRGGNQPQHF.